These 29 T cell receptor beta chains share one sample of origin, sequenced in a study of tumor-infiltrating lymphocytes in localized non-small cell lung cancer (dated by TCRdb to 2020 to 2023). Library preparation was by the immunoSEQ multiplex PCR assay. The immuneACCESS repertoire file appears here via TCRdb, limited to in-frame rearrangements. These files lack a portion of the clones; in checked studies, under half of the deficit traces to unresolved V genes, and the cause of the others is not known. Recorded for this sample are approximately 17,000 clones; 73% of them occurred a single time. Clones ranked in the top ten supply roughly 4% of the sample. The sequenced material came from lung tumor tissue. Receptors were obtained from a human donor with non-small cell lung cancer.

V gene TRBV28 combines with J gene TRBJ2-4; 12 positions agree with TRBD1. Germline assignment: CDR1 MDHEN and CDR2 SYDVKM. The V and J ends lost 4 bases and 6 bases, in that order; junction bases with no gene match: 4. This CDR3 contains 15 residues. This CDR3 is CASSSGDRGRNIQYF. The CDR3 bases are TGTGCCAGCAGTTCCGGGGACAGGGGGCGAAACATTCAGTACTTC.

The chain uses TRBV7-2 and TRBJ2-5; weak D call: TRBD1 (5 bases). The CDR3 is 15 amino acids. V was trimmed by 1 base and J by 7 bases, leaving 16 bases between them. Looked up from germline, CDR1 is SGHTA and CDR2 is FQGNSA. The CDR3 loop is CASSLDQGRGGTQYF. CDR3 in DNA: TGTGCCAGCAGCTTAGATCAGGGCAGAGGTGGGACCCAGTACTTC.

V gene TRBV27 combines with J gene TRBJ2-1; 12 bases fit TRBD2. CDR3 length equals 13 residues. The germline V gene encodes CDR1 MNHEY and CDR2 SMNVEV (reference sequence). V shed 8 bases, J shed 9 bases, and the junction held 5 bases outside the gene matches. CDR3 region: CASSKLAGGEQFF. In nucleotides, the CDR3 is TGTGCCAGCTCGAAACTAGCGGGAGGTGAGCAGTTCTTC.

This chain uses TRBV29-1 with TRBJ2-7; a weak D match, TRBD2 (5 bases). CDR1 and CDR2 (germline): SQVTM, ANQGSEA. V lost 4 bases and J lost 6, with 19 bases in between. The CDR3 covers 14 residues. CDR3 in DNA: TGCAGCGTTGTATTCGGGCTAGCCGGGTTCGAGCAGTACTTC. Protein: CSVVFGLAGFEQYF.

This chain links TRBV7-9 with TRBJ1-2; D gene unclear. The germline V gene has CDR1 SEHNR and CDR2 FQNEAQ (reference sequence). The CDR3 loop spans 14 amino acids. Trimming left V 5 bases short and J 0 bases short, with 10 bases between. The DNA of the CDR3 is TGTGCCAGCAGCCTACAGTCAACTAACTATGGCTACACCTTC. Amino acid sequence: CASSLQSTNYGYTF.

This clone is judged medium-sized. The rearrangement links TRBV5-6 to TRBJ2-7; 7 bases line up with TRBD1. The CDR3 is 14 residues long. V dropped 5 bases and J dropped 2; count of bases not matched to a gene: 7. The V gene's germline CDR1 is SGHDT and CDR2 YYEEEE. This chain's CDR3 is CASSLTGQPYEQYF. The DNA for the CDR3 is TGTGCCAGCAGTCTCACGGGACAGCCCTACGAGCAGTACTTC.

The V gene is TRBV28, the J gene TRBJ2-7, with a possible D match to TRBD1 (7 bases). V was shortened by 7 bases and J by 5 bases, with 18 bases between the two germline ends. CDR3 size: 14 residues. Germline values: CDR1 MDHEN, CDR2 SYDVKM. CDR3 residues: CASTPGGKMNEQYF. CDR3 sequence (DNA): TGTGCCAGCACCCCAGGGGGGAAAATGAACGAGCAGTACTTC.

This chain joins TRBV11-2 and TRBJ2-1, with D perhaps matching TRBD2 (5 bases). V lost 3 bases and J 8 bases, leaving 17 bases between the germline ends. Germline V gene lookup returns CDR1 SGHAT and CDR2 FQNNGV. The CDR3 consists of 15 residues. The chain's CDR3 is CASSFGKRGSHEQFF. For the CDR3, the DNA is TGTGCCAGCAGCTTCGGAAAGCGAGGGAGCCATGAGCAGTTCTTC.

V gene TRBV19 combines with J gene TRBJ1-2, with unresolved D. The germline V and J ends were trimmed by 3 bases and 3 bases, with 14 bases remaining between them. The CDR3 has 15 residues. CDR1 and CDR2 from the germline V gene are LNHDA and SQIVND (reference sequence). CDR3 loop: CASSIPRSLHYGYTF. CDR3 nucleotide sequence: TGTGCCAGTAGTATCCCCCGCAGTCTCCACTATGGCTACACCTTC.

The chain couples TRBV28 to TRBJ1-4; no firm D call. The CDR3 contains 11 residues. Trimming took off 5 bases at V and 7 bases at J, with 5 bases between the two ends. The germline CDR1 and CDR2 sequences are MDHEN and SYDVKM. The CDR3: CASSPREKLFF. The CDR3 DNA sequence: TGTGCCAGCAGTCCCCGTGAAAAACTGTTTTTT.

The chain has TRBV19 and TRBJ1-4; TRBD1 matches 8 bases. V was pared by 6 bases and J by 5 bases, with 8 bases of the junction left unmatched. Germline CDR1 reads LNHDA; CDR2 reads SQIVND (reference sequence). There are 15 residues in the CDR3. Here the CDR3 DNA reads TGTGCCAGTAGGGGAGGGACAGGCCCGAATGAAAAACTGTTTTTT. Translation: CASRGGTGPNEKLFF. Complete variable domain (other parts from reference TRBV19 and TRBJ1-4): DGGITQSPKYLFRKEGQNVTLSCEQNLNHDAMYWYRQDPGQGLRLIYYSQIVNDFQKGDIAEGYSVSREKKESFPLTVTSAQKNPTAFYLCASRGGTGPNEKLFFGSGTQLSVL.

This chain links TRBV6-4 with TRBJ2-7, with D hard to call. V lost 6 bases to trimming and J lost 0 bases, with 15 bases between them. The CDR3 consists of 15 residues. The V gene's germline CDR1 is MRHNA and CDR2 SNTAGT. The CDR3 nucleotides are TGTGCCAGCAGCCTCCAGGTTCCGGGCTCCTACGAGCAGTACTTC. Its protein is CASSLQVPGSYEQYF.

The chain couples TRBV5-5 to TRBJ1-2, with a possible D match to TRBD1 (5 bases). V shed 4 bases and J shed 1 base, with 14 bases lying between them. The CDR3 sequence is 15 residues long. Germline CDR1 and CDR2: SGHKS and YYEKEE (reference sequence). CDR3 coding DNA: TGTGCCAGCAGCCCCGGACACGCGATTAACTATGGCTACACCTTC. Its translation: CASSPGHAINYGYTF. Full variable domain (missing parts from reference TRBV5-5 and TRBJ1-2): DAGVTQSPTHLIKTRGQQVTLRCSPISGHKSVSWYQQVLGQGPQFIFQYYEKEERGRGNFPDRFSARQFPNYSSELNVNALLLGDSALYLCASSPGHAINYGYTFGSGTRLTVV.

V gene TRBV6-6 combines with J gene TRBJ2-5; D tentatively reads TRBD1 or TRBD2 (5 bases each). Per the germline V gene, CDR1 is MNHNY and CDR2 is SVGAGI (reference sequence). V was trimmed by 5 bases and J by 2 bases, leaving 12 bases between them. The CDR3 consists of 14 residues. CDR3 sequence (DNA): TGTGCCAGCAGTAGGGGAGATCGACAAGAGACCCAGTACTTC. Protein: CASSRGDRQETQYF.

This clone turned up a few times. The CDR3 region has the DNA TGTGCCAGCAGCTCCCGTGAAGGGTCTAACGAGCAGTACTTC. Its protein is CASSSREGSNEQYF. This sequence joins TRBV11-3 and TRBJ2-7; unclear D gene. The CDR3 contains 14 residues. Trimming removed 4 bases from V and 5 bases from J, with 15 bases in between. In germline, CDR1 is SGHNT, CDR2 YENEEA.

The chain carries TRBV28 and TRBJ1-2; 9 bases map to TRBD1. The CDR3 runs to 14 residues. Trimming removed 2 bases from V and 8 bases from J; junction bases left unmatched: 6. The germline CDR1 and CDR2 sequences are MDHEN and SYDVKM. CDR3 residues: CASSLPGTGSGYTF. CDR3 in DNA: TGTGCCAGCAGTTTACCCGGGACAGGGTCAGGCTACACCTTC.

V is TRBV30 and J is TRBJ2-1; D is perhaps TRBD2 (5 bases). The ends were cut back, 0 bases at V and 3 bases at J, with 9 bases in the middle. Germline CDR1 is GTSNPN and CDR2 is SVGIG (reference sequence). The CDR3 consists of 14 residues. This CDR3 reads CAWSVGRGYNEQFF. The CDR3 DNA reads as TGTGCCTGGAGTGTAGGGAGAGGCTACAATGAGCAGTTCTTC.

The V and J genes are TRBV6-5 and TRBJ2-1; 9 bases are a match to TRBD2. The V gene's germline CDR1 is MNHEY and CDR2 SVGAGI. The CDR3 has 14 residues. After removal of 8 bases from V and 6 bases from J, the junction contained 8 bases not matched to a gene. The CDR3 here is CASLLGGRGNEQFF. The DNA of the CDR3 is TGTGCCAGCCTACTGGGCGGGAGGGGCAATGAGCAGTTCTTC.

As regards this clone: No conserved phenylalanine or tryptophan is present at the end of the CDR3, so a read error is the likely explanation. Because the CDR3's place on the DNA is in doubt, the DNA is left out and the CDR3 is given as listed by TCRdb. V usage is TRBV7-6 and J usage is TRBJ2-6. From germline, CDR1 is SGHVS and CDR2 FNYEAQ. The CDR3 spans 15 residues, counting both ends. This CDR3 is CASSGGLESHKVGPT.

The V and J genes are TRBV11-2 and TRBJ1-2; 8 bases fit TRBD1. V dropped 1 base and J dropped 8; count of bases not matched to a gene: 6. Germline values: CDR1 SGHAT, CDR2 FQNNGV. This CDR3 has 14 amino acids. CDR3 in DNA: TGTGCCAGCAGCTTAGTCCAGGGGGCGAAAGGCTACACCTTC. The encoded protein is CASSLVQGAKGYTF.

This clone was seen only a few times. The chain joins TRBV6-5 to TRBJ1-5; tentative D call: TRBD1 (5 bases). The length of the CDR3 is 15 residues. V was trimmed by 6 bases and J by 0 bases, leaving 12 bases between them. Germline V gene data show CDR1 as MNHEY and CDR2 as SVGAGI. The CDR3 loop is CASRRGEYSNQPQHF. In DNA form, the CDR3 reads TGTGCCAGCAGGAGGGGCGAATATAGCAATCAGCCCCAGCATTTT.

J is TRBJ2-5 and V is TRBV19, with 8 bases that match TRBD2. There are 11 residues in the CDR3. The germline CDR1 and CDR2 sequences are LNHDA and SQIVND (reference sequence). Trimming cost V 10 bases and J 5 bases; bases outside gene matches: 3. The CDR3 here is CATGGEETQYF. The CDR3, as DNA: TGTGCCACCGGGGGGGAGGAGACCCAGTACTTC.

The chain combines TRBV4-1 with TRBJ1-2, with no clear D. There are 11 residues in the CDR3. V shed 5 bases and J shed 2 bases, with 3 bases lying between them. The germline CDR1 and CDR2 sequences are MGHRA and YSYEKL. The CDR3 coding sequence is TGCGCCAGCAGCGCAAACTATGGCTACACCTTC. It yields the protein CASSANYGYTF.

The chain recombines TRBV5-1 with TRBJ2-5; 12 bases fit TRBD2. Trimming took 2 bases from V and 2 from J; bases not matched to a gene: 4. The germline gives CDR1 SGHRS, CDR2 YFSETQ. The CDR3 runs 16 residues. CDR3 residues: CASSFTSGGFQETQYF. DNA of the CDR3: TGCGCCAGCAGCTTCACTAGCGGGGGGTTTCAAGAGACCCAGTACTTC. Full variable domain (outside the CDR3, taken from reference TRBV5-1 and TRBJ2-5): KAGVTQTPRYLIKTRGQQVTLSCSPISGHRSVSWYQQTPGQGLQFLFEYFSETQRNKGNFPGRFSGRQFSNSRSEMNVSTLELGDSALYLCASSFTSGGFQETQYFGPGTRLLVL.

The gene calls are TRBV5-4 and TRBJ2-3; no clear D. Deletions cut 1 base from V and 2 bases from J, with 11 bases between. The germline CDR1 and CDR2 sequences are SGHNT and YYREEE (reference sequence). The CDR3 extends over 15 amino acids. The CDR3, as DNA: TGTGCCAGCAGCTTGAAAAGCCTAAACACAGATACGCAGTATTTT. This gives the protein CASSLKSLNTDTQYF.

The chain recombines TRBV4-1 with TRBJ1-1; tentative D call: TRBD1 (5 bases). CDR3 length: 12 residues. CDR1 is MGHRA, CDR2 YSYEKL, per germline. The V end was cut by 8 bases, the J end by 1 base, with 8 bases between. CDR3 sequence reads: CASGHPNTEAFF. The CDR3 coding sequence is TGCGCCAGCGGACATCCGAACACTGAAGCTTTCTTT.

In regard to this clone: Other DNA variants within this sample encode the same CDR3. The rearrangement links TRBV7-9 to TRBJ2-7; the match to TRBD1 covers 8 bases. V lost 5 bases to trimming and J lost 0 bases; unmatched junction nucleotides: 6. The CDR3 is 15 amino acids. From germline, CDR1 is SEHNR and CDR2 FQNEAQ (reference sequence). In DNA, the CDR3 is TGTGCCAGCAGCGATACCGGACAGGGCTCCTACGAGCAGTACTTC. Residues: CASSDTGQGSYEQYF.

This clone turned up a few times. The chain carries TRBV7-9 and TRBJ2-7; 8 bases line up with TRBD1. Trimming cost V 5 bases and J 0 bases; bases outside gene matches: 9. In germline, CDR1 is SEHNR, CDR2 FQNEAQ (reference sequence). The CDR3 is 16 residues long. The CDR3 nucleotides are TGTGCCAGCAGCCCTCAGGGGGCCGGAAGCTCCTACGAGCAGTACTTC. It yields the protein CASSPQGAGSSYEQYF.

The genes are TRBV11-2 and TRBJ2-5, with TRBD2 matching 13 bases. Unmatched junction bases numbered 9, after V lost 5 bases and J lost 6 bases. Germline V lookup: CDR1 SGHAT, CDR2 FQNNGV. The CDR3 consists of 16 residues. The CDR3 spells CASSPRTSGGSKTQYF. CDR3 sequence (DNA): TGTGCCAGCAGCCCACGGACTAGCGGGGGTAGCAAGACCCAGTACTTC.